Listed here are 9 T cell receptor beta chains from one sample, sequenced in a study of cytotoxic CD8 clonotypes in ibrutinib-treated CLL. The table came from immunoSEQ multiplex PCR; TCRdb's copy has only in-frame clones and leaves some out. The sample records fewer than 400,000 clones, 67% being singletons. The material sequenced was PBMCs, taken after 36 months of ibrutinib treatment. Source of these receptors: a human donor with chronic lymphocytic leukemia.

The chain is built from TRBV19 and TRBJ2-5, with 12 positions matching TRBD2. The CDR3 runs 15 residues. CDR1 LNHDA and CDR2 SQIVND come from the germline V gene (reference sequence). J was trimmed by 5 bases and V by 3 bases; bases with no gene match: 4. CDR3 loop: CASSIGLAGGETQYF. The CDR3 nucleotides read TGTGCCAGTAGTATTGGCCTAGCGGGAGGGGAGACCCAGTACTTC. The complete variable domain, with remaining parts taken from reference TRBV19 and TRBJ2-5, reads DGGITQSPKYLFRKEGQNVTLSCEQNLNHDAMYWYRQDPGQGLRLIYYSQIVNDFQKGDIAEGYSVSREKKESFPLTVTSAQKNPTAFYLCASSIGLAGGETQYFGPGTRLLVL.

The rearrangement links TRBV5-1 to TRBJ2-2; D is ambiguous. The CDR3 covers 13 residues. V was clipped by 2 bases and J by 6 bases, with 8 bases between them. CDR1 is SGHRS and CDR2 is YFSETQ in the germline V gene. The CDR3 DNA is TGCGCCAGCAGCTTTGTAGGACCCGGGGAGCTGTTTTTT. It yields the protein CASSFVGPGELFF.

This chain joins TRBV7-9 and TRBJ2-1; D is unresolved. Germline V gene lookup returns CDR1 SEHNR and CDR2 FQNEAQ (reference sequence). V lost 5 bases and J lost 6, with 14 bases in between. There are 14 residues in the CDR3. The chain's CDR3 is CASSASEWGNEQFF. The CDR3 region has the DNA TGTGCCAGCAGCGCTTCTGAGTGGGGCAATGAGCAGTTCTTC.

This clone was counted once. The chain carries TRBV19 and TRBJ2-3; D gene unclear. The germline V and J ends were trimmed by 1 base and 4 bases, with 12 bases remaining between them. The CDR3 totals 15 residues. Germline CDR1 LNHDA, CDR2 SQIVND (reference sequence). CDR3 loop: CASSIAVVQADTQYF. The CDR3 DNA sequence: TGTGCCAGTAGTATAGCGGTAGTTCAAGCAGATACGCAGTATTTT.

A few counts support this clone. The chain carries TRBV19 and TRBJ1-2; 7 positions match TRBD1. The CDR3 covers 15 residues. Trimming at V came to 7 bases and at J to 7 bases, leaving 15 bases not matched to a gene. CDR1 and CDR2 from the germline V gene are LNHDA and SQIVND (reference sequence). The CDR3 protein is CASNIPPQGPCGYTF. The DNA of the CDR3 is TGTGCCAGTAATATCCCTCCACAGGGGCCTTGTGGCTACACCTTC. The full variable domain, completed using reference TRBV19 and TRBJ1-2, is DGGITQSPKYLFRKEGQNVTLSCEQNLNHDAMYWYRQDPGQGLRLIYYSQIVNDFQKGDIAEGYSVSREKKESFPLTVTSAQKNPTAFYLCASNIPPQGPCGYTFGSGTRLTVV.

This clone has a handful of counts. V usage is TRBV28 and J usage is TRBJ1-5; D gene uncertain. The CDR3 is 12 residues long. The V end was cut by 5 bases, the J end by 5 bases, with 7 bases between. Per germline, CDR1 MDHEN and CDR2 SYDVKM. CDR3 DNA sequence: TGTGCCAGCAGTCCGACGTATCAGCCCCAGCATTTT. This sequence encodes CASSPTYQPQHF.

CDR3 amino acids: CATSIPGQGPTDTQYF. In nucleotides, the CDR3 is TGTGCCACCAGCATTCCGGGACAGGGGCCCACAGATACGCAGTATTTT. V is TRBV15 and J is TRBJ2-3; 10 nucleotides match TRBD1. There are 16 residues in the CDR3. Germline assignment: CDR1 LNHNV and CDR2 YYDKDF (reference sequence). V trimming: 4 bases; J trimming: 2 bases; junction bases outside the gene matches: 6.

The chain joins TRBV2 to TRBJ1-5, with 7 bases aligning to TRBD1. Per the germline V gene, CDR1 is SNHLY and CDR2 is FYNNEI. V was pared by 9 bases and J by 8 bases, with 7 bases of the junction left unmatched. The CDR3 is made up of 12 amino acids. CDR3 loop: CASSRGMKPQHF. The CDR3 DNA sequence: TGTGCCAGTAGCAGGGGGATGAAGCCCCAGCATTTT.

The chain employs TRBV27 and TRBJ1-5; unclear D gene. There are 17 residues in the CDR3. Looked up from germline, CDR1 is MNHEY and CDR2 is SMNVEV (reference sequence). Trimming took 5 bases from V and 1 from J, leaving 18 bases between them. The CDR3 region is CASSPYRARPSNQPQHF. CDR3 nucleotide sequence: TGTGCCAGCAGTCCATACCGGGCCCGCCCCAGCAATCAGCCCCAGCATTTT.